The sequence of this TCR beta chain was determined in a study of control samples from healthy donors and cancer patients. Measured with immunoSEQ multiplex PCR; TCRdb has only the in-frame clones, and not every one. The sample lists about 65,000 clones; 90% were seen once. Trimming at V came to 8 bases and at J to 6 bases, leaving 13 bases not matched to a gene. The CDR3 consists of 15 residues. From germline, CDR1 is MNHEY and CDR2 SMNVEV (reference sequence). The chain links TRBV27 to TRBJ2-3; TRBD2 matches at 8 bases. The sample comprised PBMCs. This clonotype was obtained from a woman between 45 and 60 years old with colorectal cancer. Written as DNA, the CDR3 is TGTGCCAGCGGAGAACTAGCGGACCTGAGGGATACGCAGTATTTT. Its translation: CASGELADLRDTQYF.